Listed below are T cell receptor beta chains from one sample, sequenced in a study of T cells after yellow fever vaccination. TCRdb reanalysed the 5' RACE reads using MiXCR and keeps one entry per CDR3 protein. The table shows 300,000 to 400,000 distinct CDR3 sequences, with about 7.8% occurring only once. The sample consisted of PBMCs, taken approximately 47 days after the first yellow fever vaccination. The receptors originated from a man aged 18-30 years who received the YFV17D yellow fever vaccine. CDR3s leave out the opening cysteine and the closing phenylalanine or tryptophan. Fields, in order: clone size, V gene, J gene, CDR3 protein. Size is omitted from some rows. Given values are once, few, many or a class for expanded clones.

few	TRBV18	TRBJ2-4	ASSPPSLENIQY
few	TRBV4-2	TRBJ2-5	ASSRQGPLGETQY
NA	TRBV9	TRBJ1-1	ASSREMRQDVSVTEAF
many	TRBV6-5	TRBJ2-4	ASSGQANIQY
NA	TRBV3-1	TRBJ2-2	ASSQVLTAGELF
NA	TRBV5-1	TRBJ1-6	ASSHGTPSSYNSPLH
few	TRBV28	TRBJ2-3	ASSLSRGGTDTQY
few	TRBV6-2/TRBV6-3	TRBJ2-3	ASNVPDTQY
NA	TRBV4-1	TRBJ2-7	ASSLLAGGLNEQY
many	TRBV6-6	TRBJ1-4	ASWGRVNEKLF
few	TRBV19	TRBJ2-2	ASRASGGNTGELF
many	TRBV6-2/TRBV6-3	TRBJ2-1	ASMGQTVNEQF
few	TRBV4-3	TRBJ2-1	ASSLHTSMAGDNEQF
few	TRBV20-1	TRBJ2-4	SAPTLTGGGAKNIQY
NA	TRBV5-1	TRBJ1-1	ASNPGDSEAF
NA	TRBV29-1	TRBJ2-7	SVALAGTYEQY
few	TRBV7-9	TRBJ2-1	ASTGGAGSYNEQF
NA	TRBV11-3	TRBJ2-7	ASSLGLTSQDEQY